What follows describes a single T cell receptor beta chain. Antigen specificity is unknown. The data are from a study of cytomegalovirus exposure and HLA in healthy donors. About the study: From HLA-typed donors, an early data release held roughly 89 million unique TCRs. Study results and limitations: Rates of TCR association differed by HLA locus in a later analysis, with DRB1 highest and HLA-C lowest. A later analysis showed HLA-associated TCR beta chains outstripping equally common others in clonal expansion.

The CDR3 has 16 residues. V was clipped by 1 base and J by 6 bases; unmatched bases: 11. The germline V gene has CDR1 SQVTM and CDR2 ANQGSEA. PCR used 60 Vbeta primers and 13 Jbeta primers. The protocol was immunoSEQ multiplex PCR, while the TCRdb copy is restricted to in-frame clones and leaves out a portion. The repertoire consists of about 160,000 clones, with about four fifths occurring once and the leading ten covering more than 7%. Sequencing was done on a sample of PBMCs. The source is a male donor in good health and CMV-seropositive. The chain combines TRBV29-1 with TRBJ2-3; TRBD1 agrees at 9 bases. The CDR3 nucleotides are TGCAGCGTTGAAGGGGTGACAGGGGGATTGTACGATACGCAGTATTTT. Protein: CSVEGVTGGLYDTQYF.